This entry lists 2 T cell receptor beta chains sequenced from one sample in a study of blood T cell repertoires in COVID-19. The method was immunoSEQ multiplex PCR; TCRdb's version includes in-frame clones alone and lacks a portion of them. The sample lists some 89,000 clones; approximately 79% were seen once. The sequenced sample was peripheral blood. The receptors come from a man aged 70-80 years with acute or convalescent COVID-19.

The chain recombines TRBV10-3 with TRBJ2-1, with TRBD2 identical over 9 bases. The CDR3 is 13 residues long. The germline V gene has CDR1 ENHRY and CDR2 SYGVKD. V shed 7 bases, J shed 6 bases, and the junction held 4 bases outside the gene matches. This CDR3 reads CAITLAGTNEQFF. The CDR3, as DNA: TGTGCCATCACGCTAGCGGGGACCAATGAGCAGTTCTTC.

The rearrangement joins TRBV2 to TRBJ2-5, with D possibly being TRBD2 (5 bases). CDR3 length: 18 residues. Trimming took 2 bases from V and 2 from J, leaving 21 bases between them. Germline CDR1 SNHLY, CDR2 FYNNEI. CDR3 DNA: TGTGCCAGCAGTGAACGGGGTCCTAGCCGTTATATTCAAGAGACCCAGTACTTC. It encodes CASSERGPSRYIQETQYF.